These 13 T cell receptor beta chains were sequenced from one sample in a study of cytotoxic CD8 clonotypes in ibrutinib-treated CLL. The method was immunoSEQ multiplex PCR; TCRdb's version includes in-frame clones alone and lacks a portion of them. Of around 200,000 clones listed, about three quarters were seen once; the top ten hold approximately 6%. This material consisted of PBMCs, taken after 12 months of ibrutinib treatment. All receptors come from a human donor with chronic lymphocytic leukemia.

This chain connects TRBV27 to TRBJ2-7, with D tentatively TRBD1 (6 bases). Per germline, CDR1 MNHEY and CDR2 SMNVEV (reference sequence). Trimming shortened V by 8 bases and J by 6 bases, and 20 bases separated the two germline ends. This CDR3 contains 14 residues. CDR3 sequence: CASGTNAGALEQYF. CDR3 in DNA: TGTGCCAGCGGGACGAACGCAGGGGCCCTCGAGCAGTACTTC.

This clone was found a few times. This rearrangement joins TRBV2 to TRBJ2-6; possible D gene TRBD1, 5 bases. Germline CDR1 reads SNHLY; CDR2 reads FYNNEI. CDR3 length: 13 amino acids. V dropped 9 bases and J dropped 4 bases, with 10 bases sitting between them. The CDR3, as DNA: TGTGCCAGAGGGGCTAACGGGGCCAACGTCCTGACTTTC. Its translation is CARGANGANVLTF.

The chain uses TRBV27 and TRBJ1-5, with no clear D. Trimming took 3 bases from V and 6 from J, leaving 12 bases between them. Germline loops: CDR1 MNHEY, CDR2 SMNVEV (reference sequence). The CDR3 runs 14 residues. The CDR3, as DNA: TGTGCCAGCAGTTTGGAAGGGAGGCGTCAGCCCCAGCATTTT. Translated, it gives CASSLEGRRQPQHF.

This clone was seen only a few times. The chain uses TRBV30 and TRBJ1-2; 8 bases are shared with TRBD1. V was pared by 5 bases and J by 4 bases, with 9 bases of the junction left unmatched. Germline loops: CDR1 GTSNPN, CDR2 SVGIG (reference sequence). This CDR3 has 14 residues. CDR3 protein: CAWQAGQGFYGYTF. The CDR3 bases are TGTGCCTGGCAGGCAGGACAGGGATTCTATGGCTACACCTTC.

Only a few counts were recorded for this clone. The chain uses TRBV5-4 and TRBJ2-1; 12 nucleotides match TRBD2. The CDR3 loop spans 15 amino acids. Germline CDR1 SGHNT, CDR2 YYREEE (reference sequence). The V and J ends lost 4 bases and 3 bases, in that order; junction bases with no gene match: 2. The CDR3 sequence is CASSRTSGNYNEQFF. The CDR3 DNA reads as TGTGCCAGCAGCCGGACTAGCGGGAACTACAATGAGCAGTTCTTC.

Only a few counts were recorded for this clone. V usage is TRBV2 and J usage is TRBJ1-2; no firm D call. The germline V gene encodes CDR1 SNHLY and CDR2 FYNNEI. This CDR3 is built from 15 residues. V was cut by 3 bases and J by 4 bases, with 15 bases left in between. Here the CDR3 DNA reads TGTGCCAGCAGTGAGGGGAGGGAGGAAATCTATGGCTACACCTTC. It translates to CASSEGREEIYGYTF.

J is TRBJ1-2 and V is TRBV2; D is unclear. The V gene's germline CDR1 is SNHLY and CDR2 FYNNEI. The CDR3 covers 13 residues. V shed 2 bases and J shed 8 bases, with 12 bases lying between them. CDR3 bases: TGTGCCAGCAGTGAATTCGTACTTGGCGGCTACACCTTC. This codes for CASSEFVLGGYTF.

The CDR3 coding sequence is TGTGCCAGCACCGGGGACAGGGGGCGCACCGGGGAGCTGTTTTTT. As protein: CASTGDRGRTGELFF. The rearrangement joins TRBV6-1 to TRBJ2-2, with 12 bases fitting TRBD1. The CDR3 extends over 15 amino acids. Germline CDR1 MNHNS, CDR2 SASEGT. V shed 7 bases and J 4 bases; nucleotides not matched to a gene: 4.

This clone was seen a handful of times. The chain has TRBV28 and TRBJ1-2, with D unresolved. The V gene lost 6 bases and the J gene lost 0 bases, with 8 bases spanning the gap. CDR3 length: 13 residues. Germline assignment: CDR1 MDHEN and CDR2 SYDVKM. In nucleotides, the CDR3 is TGTGCCAGCAGCCCTGCCACTAACTATGGCTACACCTTC. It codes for CASSPATNYGYTF.

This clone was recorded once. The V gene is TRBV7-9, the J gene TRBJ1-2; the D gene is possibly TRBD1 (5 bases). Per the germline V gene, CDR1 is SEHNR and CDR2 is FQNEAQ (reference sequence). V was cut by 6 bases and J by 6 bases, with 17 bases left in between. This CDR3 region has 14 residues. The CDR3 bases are TGTGCCAGCAGACCTACCGGGGCAGGGAATGGCTACACCTTC. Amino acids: CASRPTGAGNGYTF. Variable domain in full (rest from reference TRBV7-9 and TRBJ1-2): DTGVSQNPRHKITKRGQNVTFRCDPISEHNRLYWYRQTLGQGPEFLTYFQNEAQLEKSRLLSDRFSAERPKGSFSTLEIQRTEQGDSAMYLCASRPTGAGNGYTFGSGTRLTVV.

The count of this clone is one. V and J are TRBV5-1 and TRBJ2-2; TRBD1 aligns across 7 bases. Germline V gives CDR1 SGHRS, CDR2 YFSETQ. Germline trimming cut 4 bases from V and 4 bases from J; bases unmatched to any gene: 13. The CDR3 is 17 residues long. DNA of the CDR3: TGCGCCAGCAGCAAAAGCGTATCCCGACAGGGCACCGGGGAGCTGTTTTTT. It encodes CASSKSVSRQGTGELFF.

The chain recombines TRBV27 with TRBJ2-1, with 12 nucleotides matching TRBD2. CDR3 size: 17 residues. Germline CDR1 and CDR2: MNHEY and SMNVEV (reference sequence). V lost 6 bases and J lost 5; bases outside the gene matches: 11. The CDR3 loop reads CASRPGLAGPPDNEQFF. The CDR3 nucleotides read TGTGCCAGCAGACCGGGACTAGCGGGTCCCCCGGACAATGAGCAGTTCTTC.

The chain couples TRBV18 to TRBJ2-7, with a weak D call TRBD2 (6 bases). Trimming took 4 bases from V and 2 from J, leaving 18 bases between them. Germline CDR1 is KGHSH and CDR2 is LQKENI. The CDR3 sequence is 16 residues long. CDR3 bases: TGTGCCAGCTCACTCGTGGGGGGAGCGTTAACCTACGAGCAGTACTTC. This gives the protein CASSLVGGALTYEQYF.